A single T cell receptor (beta chain) is shown here with its context. Assay used: immunoSEQ multiplex PCR; TCRdb lists only in-frame clones, some missing. The sample yields around 180,000 clones, around 88% seen once. This sample stems from a study of blood T cell repertoires in COVID-19. J was trimmed by 4 bases and V by 3 bases; bases with no gene match: 5. Germline loops: CDR1 LNHDA, CDR2 SQIVND (reference sequence). This CDR3 is 16 amino acids long. This TCR was recovered from a woman aged 30 to 39 who had recovered from COVID-19. Specimen: PBMCs or T cells enriched from blood (not recorded which). This sequence joins TRBV19 and TRBJ2-5; 13 bases match TRBD2. The CDR3 DNA sequence: TGTGCCAGTAGTATGCGGACTAGCGGGAGAGGAGAGACCCAGTACTTC. Translated: CASSMRTSGRGETQYF.